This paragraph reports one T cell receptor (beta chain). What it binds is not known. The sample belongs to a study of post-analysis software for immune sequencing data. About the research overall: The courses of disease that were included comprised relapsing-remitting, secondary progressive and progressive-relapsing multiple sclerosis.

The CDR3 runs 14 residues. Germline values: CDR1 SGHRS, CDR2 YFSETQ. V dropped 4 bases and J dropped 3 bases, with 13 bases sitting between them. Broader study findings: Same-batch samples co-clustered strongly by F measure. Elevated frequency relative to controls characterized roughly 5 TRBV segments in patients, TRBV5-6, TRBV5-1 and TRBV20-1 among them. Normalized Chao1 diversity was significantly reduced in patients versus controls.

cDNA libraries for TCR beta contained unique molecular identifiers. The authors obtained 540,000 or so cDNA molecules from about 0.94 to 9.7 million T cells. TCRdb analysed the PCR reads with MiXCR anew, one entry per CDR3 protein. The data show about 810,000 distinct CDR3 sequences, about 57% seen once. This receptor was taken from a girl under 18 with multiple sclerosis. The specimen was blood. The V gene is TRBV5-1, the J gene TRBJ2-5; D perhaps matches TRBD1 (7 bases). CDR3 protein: CASSPGQREETQYF. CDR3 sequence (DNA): TGCGCCAGCAGCCCGGGACAGCGGGAAGAGACCCAGTACTTC. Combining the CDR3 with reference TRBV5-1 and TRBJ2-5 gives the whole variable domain KAGVTQTPRYLIKTRGQQVTLSCSPISGHRSVSWYQQTPGQGLQFLFEYFSETQRNKGNFPGRFSGRQFSNSRSEMNVSTLELGDSALYLCASSPGQREETQYFGPGTRLLVL.